This is a list of T cell receptor beta chains from one sample in a study of T cell responses to AZD1222 COVID-19 vaccine. Measured with immunoSEQ multiplex PCR; TCRdb has only the in-frame clones, and not every one. The sample lists approximately 100,000 clones; 90% were seen once. The material was peripheral blood, obtained on day 0 of AZD1222 vaccination. The receptor source for this set is an adult in good health. The CDR3 runs from the conserved cysteine through the conserved F or W. Fields, in order: V gene, CDR3 protein.

TRBV18 | CASSQRDGNTEAFF
TRBV7-2 | CASSLGLAWGNEQFF
TRBV5-1 | CASSPGWAEQAFF
TRBV7-2 | CASSPDTSYGYTF
TRBV28 | CASTQRFQPQHF
TRBV27 | CASRNGANVLTF
TRBV2 | CATLRLAMGNEQFF
TRBV19 | CASSIGGGVSTGELFF
TRBV6-4 | CASSRLAGGGNEQFF
TRBV5-6 | CASSSGLAGGQRQFF
TRBV11-1 | CASSLRRLGSETQYF
TRBV5-1 | CASSTIAGGTDTQYF
TRBV5-1 | CASSVGSSYEQYF
TRBV6-5 | CASSYGANYGYTF
TRBV9 | CASSVAPGTGGAEQYF
TRBV6-5 | CAGRGPEQFF
TRBV18 | CASSPPSAGRAYEQYF
TRBV6-6 | CASTLDMRNTEAFF
TRBV24-1 | CATSDAPGPYYGYTF
TRBV28 | CASSLGGRRVTEQYF
TRBV3-1/TRBV3-2 | CASTKRESYEQYF
TRBV2 | CASTFDGVYGYTF
TRBV28 | CASSLIRDNEQFF